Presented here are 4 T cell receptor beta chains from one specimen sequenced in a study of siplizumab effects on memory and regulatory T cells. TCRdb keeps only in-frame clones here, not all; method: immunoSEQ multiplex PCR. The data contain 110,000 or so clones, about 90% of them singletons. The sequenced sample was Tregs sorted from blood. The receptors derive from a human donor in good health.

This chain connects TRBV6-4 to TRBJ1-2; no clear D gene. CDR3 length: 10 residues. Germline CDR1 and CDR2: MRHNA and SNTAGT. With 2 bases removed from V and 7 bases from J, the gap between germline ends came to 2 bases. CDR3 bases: TGTGCCAGCAGTGACCGTGGCTACACCTTC. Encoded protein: CASSDRGYTF.

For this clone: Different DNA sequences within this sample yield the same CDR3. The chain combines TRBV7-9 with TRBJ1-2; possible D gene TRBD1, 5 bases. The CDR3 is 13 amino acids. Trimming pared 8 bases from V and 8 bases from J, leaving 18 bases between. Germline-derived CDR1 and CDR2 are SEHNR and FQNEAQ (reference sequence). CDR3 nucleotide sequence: TGTGCCAGCGTCGAGCGGCAGGGAAACGGCTACACCTTC. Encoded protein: CASVERQGNGYTF.

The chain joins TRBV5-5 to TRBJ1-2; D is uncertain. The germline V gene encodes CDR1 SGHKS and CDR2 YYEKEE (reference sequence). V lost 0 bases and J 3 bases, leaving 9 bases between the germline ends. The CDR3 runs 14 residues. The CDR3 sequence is CASSLEPGYYGYTF. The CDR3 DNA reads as TGTGCCAGCAGCTTGGAGCCGGGATACTATGGCTACACCTTC.

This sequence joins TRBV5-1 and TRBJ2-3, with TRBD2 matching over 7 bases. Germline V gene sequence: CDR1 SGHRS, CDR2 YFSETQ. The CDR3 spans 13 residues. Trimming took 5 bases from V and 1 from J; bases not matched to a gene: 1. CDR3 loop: CASRAGGTDTQYF. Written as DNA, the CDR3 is TGCGCCAGCAGGGCGGGGGGCACAGATACGCAGTATTTT.